Each of the 26 T cell receptor beta chains below was sequenced from the same sample in a study of cytomegalovirus exposure and HLA in healthy donors. Measured with immunoSEQ multiplex PCR; TCRdb has only the in-frame clones, and not every one. Counted here are about 82,000 clones, about 92% occurring once; the ten biggest clones make up about 0.68%. Sequences were obtained from PBMCs. These receptors were taken from a man aged 18-30 years in good health and CMV-seronegative.

This clone was counted a single time. The chain employs TRBV5-4 and TRBJ2-1, with D possibly TRBD2 on 5 matching bases. Per the germline V gene, CDR1 is SGHNT and CDR2 is YYREEE (reference sequence). Trimming took off 4 bases at V and 8 bases at J, with 22 bases between the two ends. The CDR3 has 16 residues. The CDR3 region is CASSPKADLPGHEQFF. As DNA, the CDR3 is TGTGCCAGCAGCCCCAAAGCGGACCTCCCTGGCCATGAGCAGTTCTTC.

A single count supports this clone. This sequence joins TRBV19 and TRBJ1-5, with 8 bases fitting TRBD1. The V segment lost 4 bases and the J segment 1 base; nucleotides outside the gene matches: 3. The CDR3 consists of 15 residues. Germline lookup yields CDR1 LNHDA and CDR2 SQIVND (reference sequence). The CDR3 bases are TGTGCCAGTAGTACACGGACAGGGAGCAATCAGCCCCAGCATTTT. Translated: CASSTRTGSNQPQHF. The entire variable domain, with the rest obtained from reference TRBV19 and TRBJ1-5, is as follows: DGGITQSPKYLFRKEGQNVTLSCEQNLNHDAMYWYRQDPGQGLRLIYYSQIVNDFQKGDIAEGYSVSREKKESFPLTVTSAQKNPTAFYLCASSTRTGSNQPQHFGDGTRLSIL.

V usage is TRBV6-5 and J usage is TRBJ1-5; 7 positions agree with TRBD1. The junction had 4 bases not matched to a gene; V was cut back by 5 bases and J by 0 bases. The germline CDR1 and CDR2 sequences are MNHEY and SVGAGI. CDR3 length equals 15 residues. The CDR3 nucleotides are TGTGCCAGCAGTCAGGGGGACAGTAGCAATCAGCCCCAGCATTTT. Translated: CASSQGDSSNQPQHF.

The chain combines TRBV6-5 with TRBJ1-3, with D uncertain. V was shortened by 8 bases and J by 9 bases, with 20 bases between the two germline ends. CDR3 length equals 14 residues. Germline V gene data show CDR1 as MNHEY and CDR2 as SVGAGI. The chain's CDR3 is CASLNRARRGTIYF. The CDR3 nucleotides are TGTGCCAGCCTCAACCGGGCGCGGCGGGGCACCATATATTTT.

This chain joins TRBV5-1 and TRBJ2-1; D may be TRBD1 (6 bases). The CDR3 covers 13 residues. Germline V gene sequence: CDR1 SGHRS, CDR2 YFSETQ. V shed 4 bases and J shed 3 bases, with 8 bases lying between them. CDR3 loop: CASSLDSYNEQFF. The CDR3 DNA follows: TGCGCCAGCAGCCTGGACAGCTACAATGAGCAGTTCTTC.

The chain links TRBV7-2 to TRBJ1-2, with 8 bases that match TRBD1. The germline CDR1 and CDR2 sequences are SGHTA and FQGNSA. The CDR3 consists of 17 residues. The V gene end was trimmed by 1 base and the J gene end by 4 bases; junction bases not matched to a gene: 11. CDR3 nucleotide sequence: TGTGCCAGCAGCTTAGTAGGGGGCACAGGGGGGGCCTATGGCTACACCTTC. This encodes CASSLVGGTGGAYGYTF.

This sequence joins TRBV19 and TRBJ2-7; TRBD1 aligns across 9 bases. Germline V gives CDR1 LNHDA, CDR2 SQIVND (reference sequence). This CDR3 contains 16 residues. J gave up 2 bases and V 5 bases, and 10 bases lay outside the gene matches. This CDR3 is CASSVVPGQGPYEQYF. The CDR3 nucleotides read TGTGCCAGTAGTGTCGTCCCGGGACAGGGCCCCTACGAGCAGTACTTC.

The chain couples TRBV19 to TRBJ2-5; D may be TRBD2 (6 bases). V lost 3 bases and J lost 7, with 12 bases in between. CDR1 is LNHDA, CDR2 SQIVND, per germline (reference sequence). The CDR3 spans 13 residues. As DNA, the CDR3 is TGTGCCAGTAGTATTAGCGGAAAGGGGACCCAGTACTTC. Residues: CASSISGKGTQYF.

This chain uses TRBV5-1 with TRBJ1-2; maybe TRBD1 (5 bases). Between the trimmed V and J ends, which lost 3 bases and 7 bases, there was a span of 7 bases. Germline CDR1 is SGHRS and CDR2 is YFSETQ. This CDR3 has 11 residues. CDR3 loop: CASSWGGGYTF. The CDR3 DNA is TGCGCCAGCAGCTGGGGCGGTGGCTACACCTTC.

This clone showed up just once. V gene TRBV9 combines with J gene TRBJ2-2; TRBD2 agrees at 7 bases. Germline V CDR1 and CDR2: SGDLS, YYNGEE. The length of the CDR3 is 16 residues. The V gene end was trimmed by 1 base and the J gene end by 7 bases; junction bases not matched to a gene: 10. In DNA, the CDR3 is TGTGCCAGCAGCGTATCCAGCGGGAAGTATGGCGGGGAGCTGTTTTTT. Its translation: CASSVSSGKYGGELFF.

J is TRBJ2-3 and V is TRBV6-6; weak D call: TRBD2 (5 bases). Germline lookup yields CDR1 MNHNY and CDR2 SVGAGI (reference sequence). The CDR3 runs to 15 residues. V was trimmed by 0 bases and J by 1 base, leaving 8 bases between them. The CDR3 sequence: CASSYSWRGTDTQYF. The CDR3 DNA sequence: TGTGCCAGCAGTTACTCCTGGCGGGGCACAGATACGCAGTATTTT.

This chain uses TRBV2 with TRBJ1-5; no clear D gene. CDR3 length: 13 amino acids. Trimming pared 7 bases from V and 3 bases from J, leaving 10 bases between. The germline gives CDR1 SNHLY, CDR2 FYNNEI. The CDR3 is CASTGQTNQPQHF. The CDR3 nucleotides read TGTGCCAGCACTGGGCAGACCAATCAGCCCCAGCATTTT.

In DNA, the CDR3 is TGTGCCATCAGTGGGGGGGGAAAAGCCAAAAACATTCAGTACTTC. Amino acid sequence: CAISGGGKAKNIQYF. The V call is TRBV10-3, the J call TRBJ2-4, with TRBD2 matching 7 bases. The CDR3 spans 15 residues. The J segment lost 0 bases and the V segment lost 4 bases, leaving 3 bases of the junction unmatched. Germline values: CDR1 ENHRY, CDR2 SYGVKD.

The chain uses TRBV19 and TRBJ1-1; 8 nucleotides align to TRBD1. V was pared by 6 bases and J by 11 bases, with 5 bases of the junction left unmatched. The CDR3 totals 11 residues. CDR1 and CDR2 (germline): LNHDA, SQIVND (reference sequence). The CDR3 DNA is TGTGCCAGTAGGACACAGGGGGAGGCTTTCTTT. It translates to CASRTQGEAFF.

This chain joins TRBV27 and TRBJ1-2; 7 nucleotides agree with TRBD1. The CDR3 sequence is 13 residues long. V dropped 3 bases and J dropped 6; count of bases not matched to a gene: 4. From germline, CDR1 is MNHEY and CDR2 SMNVEV (reference sequence). The CDR3 spells CASSFQGGDGYTF. In DNA, the CDR3 is TGTGCCAGCAGTTTTCAGGGGGGAGATGGCTACACCTTC.

The V and J genes are TRBV5-1 and TRBJ2-2; 12 positions agree with TRBD2. The length of the CDR3 is 16 residues. From germline, CDR1 is SGHRS and CDR2 YFSETQ. Trimming removed 3 bases from V and 2 bases from J; junction bases left unmatched: 2. The CDR3 bases are TGCGCCAGCAGCTCAGGACTAGCGGGAAACACCGGGGAGCTGTTTTTT. It codes for CASSSGLAGNTGELFF.

This clone has only one observation. This chain joins TRBV18 and TRBJ1-5; 9 nucleotides match TRBD1. This CDR3 is built from 18 residues. V lost 3 bases and J lost 4; bases outside the gene matches: 13. Per germline, CDR1 KGHSH and CDR2 LQKENI. The CDR3 protein is CASSPLGTGTGSNQPQHF. The CDR3 DNA follows: TGTGCCAGCTCACCCTTGGGAACCGGGACAGGGAGTAATCAGCCCCAGCATTTT.

The CDR3 reads CASSYSSGGYEQYF. The DNA of the CDR3 is TGTGCCAGCAGTTACTCTAGCGGGGGATACGAGCAGTACTTC. V usage is TRBV6-6 and J usage is TRBJ2-7; 9 bases are shared with TRBD2. Unmatched junction bases numbered 1, after V lost 0 bases and J lost 4 bases. CDR1 is MNHNY and CDR2 is SVGAGI in the germline V gene (reference sequence). The CDR3 runs 14 residues.

V and J are TRBV7-9 and TRBJ2-7; D remains ambiguous. The CDR3 runs to 12 residues. V was trimmed by 5 bases and J by 0 bases, leaving 5 bases between them. Per the germline V gene, CDR1 is SEHNR and CDR2 is FQNEAQ (reference sequence). CDR3 sequence (DNA): TGTGCCAGCAGCCTCTTCTCCTACGAGCAGTACTTC. Amino acid sequence: CASSLFSYEQYF.

V usage is TRBV7-3 and J usage is TRBJ1-1; perhaps TRBD1 as D (5 bases). V lost 5 bases and J lost 11, with 18 bases in between. CDR1 is SGHTA and CDR2 is FQGTGA in the germline V gene. The CDR3 covers 13 residues. The DNA for the CDR3 is TGTGCCAGCAGCCCGGTTCCAGGGCGGACGGCTTTCTTT. Residues: CASSPVPGRTAFF.

This sequence joins TRBV25-1 and TRBJ2-7, with D perhaps TRBD1 (5 bases). Germline V lookup: CDR1 MGHDK, CDR2 SYGVNS. This CDR3 spans 16 amino acids. V gave up 2 bases and J gave up 0 bases, with 14 bases separating them. CDR3 loop: CASSEPQGASSYEQYF. For the CDR3, the DNA is TGTGCCAGCAGTGAACCTCAAGGGGCCAGCTCCTACGAGCAGTACTTC.

CDR3 nucleotides: TGTGCCACCAGCCCACGGCCGACATCCCTACGACAGCCTCTCTACGAGCAGTACTTC. Translating it yields CATSPRPTSLRQPLYEQYF. The chain uses TRBV15 and TRBJ2-7; D perhaps matches TRBD1 (5 bases). The CDR3 loop spans 19 amino acids. CDR1 LNHNV and CDR2 YYDKDF come from the germline V gene (reference sequence). Deletions cut 5 bases from V and 3 bases from J, with 29 bases between.

The chain carries TRBV29-1 and TRBJ1-2; 10 bases are a match to TRBD1. CDR1 and CDR2 from the germline V gene are SQVTM and ANQGSEA. CDR3 length: 12 amino acids. The trim removed 6 bases at V and 2 bases at J, leaving 0 bases unmatched. CDR3 bases: TGCAGCGTGGACAGGGGGAACTATGGCTACACCTTC. Translated, it gives CSVDRGNYGYTF.

The rearrangement links TRBV2 to TRBJ2-1, with TRBD2 matching over 10 bases. The CDR3 has 17 residues. Germline assignment: CDR1 SNHLY and CDR2 FYNNEI. The V segment lost 6 bases and the J segment 3 bases; nucleotides outside the gene matches: 11. The CDR3 here is CASSPGPWTSGYNEQFF. The CDR3 bases are TGTGCCAGCAGCCCCGGTCCATGGACTAGCGGCTACAATGAGCAGTTCTTC.

This clone was detected only once. The rearrangement links TRBV5-1 to TRBJ2-5; a weak D match, TRBD2 (6 bases). The germline V and J ends were trimmed by 2 bases and 5 bases, with 10 bases remaining between them. The CDR3 is made up of 13 amino acids. The V gene's germline CDR1 is SGHRS and CDR2 YFSETQ. CDR3 region: CASSLRLGETQYF. DNA for the CDR3: TGCGCCAGCAGCTTACGACTAGGGGAGACCCAGTACTTC.

This rearrangement joins TRBV27 to TRBJ2-7; D is perhaps TRBD2 (5 bases). Trimming cost V 3 bases and J 11 bases, with 23 bases left between them. CDR1 and CDR2 (germline): MNHEY, SMNVEV (reference sequence). CDR3 size: 15 residues. CDR3 in DNA: TGTGCCAGCAGTTTCGGGCCTAGGGCAGATAGCGTTGAGTACTTC. Translation gives CASSFGPRADSVEYF.